The 31 T cell receptor beta chains below come from one sample, sequenced in a study of T cells in Graves' hyperthyroidism and ophthalmopathy. Amplification of TCR beta CDR3 regions was performed using RNA transcripts as template. HTBI primers were employed in a first-round RT-PCR of the TCR CDR3. One entry per CDR3 protein, called by TCRdb with MiXCR from the multiplex PCR reads. The data contain about 760,000 distinct CDR3 sequences, about a third of them singletons. Sequencing was carried out using blood. All receptors derive from a woman aged 40 to 50 with Graves' hyperthyroidism.

This clonotype was observed a few times. Written as DNA, the CDR3 is TGTGCCAGCAGGGTCTCTATGAACACTGAAGCTTTCTTT. Translation gives CASRVSMNTEAFF. The gene calls are TRBV6-5 and TRBJ1-1; D gene uncertain. Germline lookup yields CDR1 MNHEY and CDR2 SVGAGI. Trimming removed 6 bases from V and 0 bases from J, with 8 bases in between. CDR3 length: 13 residues.

The rearrangement links TRBV4-2 to TRBJ1-6; 10 nucleotides align to TRBD1. After removal of 4 bases from V and 7 bases from J, the junction contained 7 bases not matched to a gene. The CDR3 has 16 amino acids. CDR1 and CDR2 from the germline V gene are LGHNA and YNFKEQ. CDR3 DNA sequence: TGTGCCAGCAGCCGGGACAGGGGTGTTCCCAATTCACCCCTCCACTTT. It codes for CASSRDRGVPNSPLHF.

This clonotype showed up many times. The rearrangement links TRBV6-2 or TRBV6-3 to TRBJ1-2, with D uncertain. The CDR3 runs to 14 residues. Germline V gene sequence: CDR1 MNHEY, CDR2 SVGEGT. Deletions cut 2 bases from V and 6 bases from J, with 13 bases between. CDR3 nucleotides: TGTGCCAGCAGTTACCCCCCGTTTCAGGATGGCTACACCTTC. Amino acids: CASSYPPFQDGYTF.

As to this clonotype: Since a much larger clone is just one base distant, this may be a read error. In this CDR3 the conserved last residue, phenylalanine or tryptophan, is missing, so a read error is likely. The genes are TRBV6-1 and TRBJ1-1, with D unclear. Trimming took 2 bases from V and 11 from J, leaving 9 bases between them. Germline V gene lookup returns CDR1 MNHNS and CDR2 SASEGT. The CDR3 is made up of 11 amino acids. The CDR3 here is CASSELPSAFL. The DNA of the CDR3 is TGTGCCAGCAGTGAACTACCTAGCGCTTTCCTT.

This clonotype came up many times. V usage is TRBV20-1 and J usage is TRBJ1-2; D might be TRBD1 (6 bases). The CDR3 runs to 14 residues. V was shortened by 0 bases and J by 4 bases, with 12 bases between the two germline ends. CDR1 is DFQATT and CDR2 is SNEGSKA in the germline V gene (reference sequence). For the CDR3, the DNA is TGCAGTGCTAGAGATCGACAGGCGATCTATGGCTACACCTTC. It yields the protein CSARDRQAIYGYTF.

The sample holds many counts of this clonotype. The chain combines TRBV12-3 or TRBV12-4 with TRBJ1-2; D remains unclear. The germline V and J ends were trimmed by 3 bases and 8 bases, with 4 bases remaining between them. This CDR3 comprises 10 residues. DNA for the CDR3: TGTGCCAGCAGTTTGAAAGGCTACACCTTC. Translation gives CASSLKGYTF.

In this sample, this clonotype turned up many times. The rearrangement links TRBV19 to TRBJ1-1, with D tentatively TRBD1 (5 bases). Trimming took off 8 bases at V and 3 bases at J, with 13 bases between the two ends. Germline V gives CDR1 LNHDA, CDR2 SQIVND (reference sequence). The CDR3 totals 13 residues. This chain's CDR3 is CASGTSGDTEAFF. The CDR3 DNA is TGTGCCAGTGGGACGTCCGGGGACACTGAAGCTTTCTTT. The complete variable domain, with remaining parts taken from reference TRBV19 and TRBJ1-1, reads DGGITQSPKYLFRKEGQNVTLSCEQNLNHDAMYWYRQDPGQGLRLIYYSQIVNDFQKGDIAEGYSVSREKKESFPLTVTSAQKNPTAFYLCASGTSGDTEAFFGQGTRLTVV.

There are many counts of this clonotype. This rearrangement joins TRBV12-3 or TRBV12-4 to TRBJ1-1, with 7 bases fitting TRBD1. The CDR3 is made up of 14 amino acids. V shed 9 bases, J shed 1 base, and the junction held 8 bases outside the gene matches. This CDR3 reads CASSPGTANTEAFF. The CDR3 DNA sequence: TGTGCCAGTAGTCCCGGGACAGCGAACACTGAAGCTTTCTTT.

This sequence joins TRBV20-1 and TRBJ2-7; D is unresolved. CDR1 and CDR2 (germline): DFQATT, SNEGSKA (reference sequence). Trimming took off 0 bases at V and 6 bases at J, with 18 bases between the two ends. The CDR3 is made up of 15 amino acids. CDR3 amino acids: CSARDFQKAQPEQYF. The CDR3 DNA sequence: TGCAGTGCTAGAGACTTCCAGAAGGCCCAACCCGAGCAGTACTTC.

As to this clonotype: It may be a read error: a sequence one base away is much more abundant. CDR3 protein: CASKDSYQETQYF. The CDR3 DNA sequence: TGTGCCAGCAAGGACAGTTACCAAGAGACCCAGTACTTC. The V call is TRBV2, the J call TRBJ2-5, with D possibly TRBD1 on 6 matching bases. The germline V and J ends were trimmed by 7 bases and 0 bases, with 9 bases remaining between them. Germline CDR1 and CDR2: SNHLY and FYNNEI. This CDR3 contains 13 residues.

This chain uses TRBV7-8 with TRBJ2-2, with 11 nucleotides matching TRBD2. Germline V lookup: CDR1 SGHVS, CDR2 FQNEAQ. CDR3 length: 16 residues. The V and J ends lost 2 bases and 7 bases, in that order; junction bases with no gene match: 6. In DNA, the CDR3 is TGTGCCAGCAGCTTACCGGGACTAGCGGTCGACGGGGAGCTGTTTTTT. This codes for CASSLPGLAVDGELFF.

This clonotype was counted many times. An end of the junction does not agree with germline; a read error may underlie this. V gene TRBV10-3 combines with J gene TRBJ2-5, with 7 bases identical to TRBD1. From germline, CDR1 is ENHRY and CDR2 SYGVKD. The CDR3 is 14 residues long. The CDR3 reads CAVSTKNRGETQYF. In DNA, the CDR3 is TGTGCCGTCAGTACGAAGAACAGGGGAGAGACCCAGTACTTC.

This clonotype occurred once. The rearrangement uses TRBV20-1 and TRBJ2-5; D could derive from TRBD1 or TRBD2 (5 bases each). Germline loops: CDR1 DFQATT, CDR2 SNEGSKA (reference sequence). Between the trimmed V and J ends, which lost 1 base and 3 bases, there was a span of 6 bases. The CDR3 covers 12 residues. In nucleotides, the CDR3 is TGCAGTGCTAGAGTGGGGGAAGAGACCCAGTACTTC. This encodes CSARVGEETQYF.

This chain uses TRBV19 with TRBJ1-1; TRBD1 agrees at 7 bases. Germline CDR1 LNHDA, CDR2 SQIVND (reference sequence). The ends lost 3 bases at V and 2 bases at J; junction bases unmatched: 9. The CDR3 consists of 16 residues. DNA of the CDR3: TGTGCCAGTAGTATTCCCCTGACAGGGCACAACACTGAAGCTTTCTTT. The encoded protein is CASSIPLTGHNTEAFF.

This chain links TRBV28 with TRBJ1-2, with D perhaps TRBD1 (5 bases). The CDR3 is 13 residues long. Trimming took off 9 bases at V and 4 bases at J, with 15 bases between the two ends. Germline-derived CDR1 and CDR2 are MDHEN and SYDVKM. The CDR3 bases are TGTGCCAGACAGGACCGAGAAACCTATGGCTACACCTTC. Translation: CARQDRETYGYTF.

This clonotype has only a few counts. This chain connects TRBV12-3 or TRBV12-4 to TRBJ1-1; TRBD1 agrees at 9 bases. The CDR3 has 13 residues. After removal of 6 bases from V and 5 bases from J, the junction contained 4 bases not matched to a gene. The CDR3 reads CASRLTGGTEAFF. The CDR3 coding sequence is TGTGCCAGCAGGTTGACAGGGGGGACTGAAGCTTTCTTT.

This clonotype was seen at least ten times. The chain carries TRBV11-1 and TRBJ2-2; perhaps D is TRBD1 or TRBD2 (6 bases each). V lost 3 bases and J 0 bases, leaving 8 bases between the germline ends. The CDR3 runs 15 residues. CDR1 and CDR2 from the germline V gene are SGHAT and FQDESV (reference sequence). The CDR3 region is CASSFGGANTGELFF. Written as DNA, the CDR3 is TGTGCCAGCAGCTTCGGGGGCGCGAACACCGGGGAGCTGTTTTTT.

This clonotype has just a few counts. The chain is built from TRBV25-1 and TRBJ2-3; the D is unclear. The V gene's germline CDR1 is MGHDK and CDR2 SYGVNS. Trimming stripped 0 bases from V and 2 bases from J, with 9 bases between. The CDR3 is 15 amino acids. Here the CDR3 reads CASSEYQSDTDTQYF. The DNA for the CDR3 is TGTGCCAGCAGTGAATATCAGTCAGACACAGATACGCAGTATTTT.

This clonotype has a count of ten or more. This chain joins TRBV7-2 and TRBJ1-3; D gene ambiguous. The CDR3 spans 15 residues. V gave up 1 base and J gave up 0 bases, with 7 bases separating them. CDR1 SGHTA and CDR2 FQGNSA come from the germline V gene. As DNA, the CDR3 is TGTGCCAGCAGCTTAGTTGGTAACTCTGGAAACACCATATATTTT. Encoded protein: CASSLVGNSGNTIYF. The whole variable domain, remainder taken from reference TRBV7-2 and TRBJ1-3, is GAGVSQSPSNKVTEKGKDVELRCDPISGHTALYWYRQSLGQGLEFLIYFQGNSAPDKSGLPSDRFSAERTGGSVSTLTIQRTQQEDSAVYLCASSLVGNSGNTIYFGEGSWLTVV.

The rearrangement joins TRBV6-1 to TRBJ1-2, with no clear D. The V end lost 1 base, the J end lost 9 bases, and 0 bases lay between the germline ends. Germline V lookup: CDR1 MNHNS, CDR2 SASEGT. The CDR3 spans 9 residues. CDR3 sequence: CASSEGYTF. The CDR3 bases are TGTGCCAGCAGTGAAGGCTACACCTTC.

This clonotype has ten or more counts. The chain combines TRBV25-1 with TRBJ1-1, with a possible D match to TRBD1 (6 bases). The CDR3 sequence is 15 residues long. The germline V gene has CDR1 MGHDK and CDR2 SYGVNS. Between the trimmed V and J ends, which lost 4 bases and 0 bases, there was a span of 12 bases. The CDR3 loop is CASSGHYRVNTEAFF. CDR3 nucleotide sequence: TGTGCCAGCAGTGGGCACTACAGGGTGAACACTGAAGCTTTCTTT.

The chain employs TRBV20-1 and TRBJ2-5; TRBD2 matches at 7 bases. CDR1 is DFQATT and CDR2 is SNEGSKA in the germline V gene (reference sequence). CDR3 length: 13 residues. V dropped 3 bases and J dropped 4; count of bases not matched to a gene: 5. The CDR3 DNA follows: TGCAGTGCTAGGTTGGGGGGGTTAGAGACCCAGTACTTC. This codes for CSARLGGLETQYF.

This clonotype was detected a few times. The chain carries TRBV7-2 and TRBJ1-1; TRBD1 agrees at 8 bases. Germline V gene sequence: CDR1 SGHTA, CDR2 FQGNSA. CDR3 length: 18 amino acids. The V gene end was trimmed by 4 bases and the J gene end by 1 base; junction bases not matched to a gene: 14. The CDR3 bases are TGTGCCAGCAGCTGGGGTCAGGGGGCTCCGGAGAGGAACACTGAAGCTTTCTTT. It codes for CASSWGQGAPERNTEAFF.

Ten or more counts support this clonotype. The rearrangement uses TRBV19 and TRBJ2-5, with D possibly matching TRBD2 (7 bases). The CDR3 covers 14 residues. Germline CDR1 reads LNHDA; CDR2 reads SQIVND (reference sequence). V was trimmed by 8 bases and J by 1 base, leaving 14 bases between them. The CDR3 coding sequence is TGTGCCAGTGGGGGGGGCGGGAGCCAAGAGACCCAGTACTTC. It translates to CASGGGGSQETQYF.

This chain uses TRBV6-5 with TRBJ1-2; unclear D gene. The V end was cut by 10 bases, the J end by 3 bases, with 12 bases between. Germline CDR1 is MNHEY and CDR2 is SVGAGI. The CDR3 sequence is 12 residues long. The CDR3 region is CATTQFYYGYTF. The CDR3 coding sequence is TGTGCCACCACTCAATTCTACTATGGCTACACCTTC.

The chain uses TRBV19 and TRBJ1-6; D perhaps matches TRBD1 (5 bases). Germline V gene sequence: CDR1 LNHDA, CDR2 SQIVND (reference sequence). This CDR3 has 15 residues. Between the trimmed V and J ends, which lost 9 bases and 9 bases, there was a span of 21 bases. The CDR3 is CASSQGGAGVSPLHF. The CDR3, as DNA: TGTGCCAGCAGCCAAGGAGGGGCGGGGGTTTCACCCCTCCACTTT.

The chain joins TRBV5-1 to TRBJ1-1, with TRBD1 matching over 7 bases. J lost 0 bases, V lost 4 bases, and 6 bases had no gene match. This CDR3 spans 15 amino acids. CDR1 is SGHRS, CDR2 YFSETQ, per germline. CDR3 loop: CASSAEGAMNTEAFF. The CDR3, as DNA: TGCGCCAGCAGCGCCGAGGGGGCCATGAACACTGAAGCTTTCTTT.

The chain is built from TRBV11-3 and TRBJ2-7; TRBD2 agrees at 11 bases. V shed 8 bases, J shed 2 bases, and the junction held 5 bases outside the gene matches. CDR1 is SGHNT and CDR2 is YENEEA in the germline V gene. This CDR3 spans 14 amino acids. The CDR3 nucleotides are TGTGCCAGCGCGACTAGCGGGGTAACCTACGAGCAGTACTTC. The encoded protein is CASATSGVTYEQYF. The full variable domain, completed using reference TRBV11-3 and TRBJ2-7, is EAGVVQSPRYKIIEKKQPVAFWCNPISGHNTLYWYLQNLGQGPELLIRYENEEAVDDSQLPKDRFSAERLKGVDSTLKIQPAELGDSAVYLCASATSGVTYEQYFGPGTRLTVT.

The table lists this clonotype with many counts. The V gene is TRBV2, the J gene TRBJ1-5, with unresolved D. The germline V gene encodes CDR1 SNHLY and CDR2 FYNNEI. Trimming left V 2 bases short and J 4 bases short, with 12 bases between. This CDR3 spans 15 amino acids. The CDR3 nucleotides are TGTGCCAGCAGTGAATCATCCGTTGGGAATCAGCCCCAGCATTTT. Protein product: CASSESSVGNQPQHF. Supplemented by reference TRBV2 and TRBJ1-5, the full variable domain reads EPEVTQTPSHQVTQMGQEVILRCVPISNHLYFYWYRQILGQKVEFLVSFYNNEISEKSEIFDDQFSVERPDGSNFTLKIRSTKLEDSAMYFCASSESSVGNQPQHFGDGTRLSIL.

As for this clonotype: A read error may be the cause here, since a much bigger clone is one base away. The DNA of the CDR3 is TGTGCCACCTCTCGGGACAGCTCCTATAATTCACCCCCCCACTTT. Translated, it gives CATSRDSSYNSPPHF. V usage is TRBV2 and J usage is TRBJ1-6; 7 nucleotides align to TRBD1. Per the germline V gene, CDR1 is SNHLY and CDR2 is FYNNEI. CDR3 length equals 15 residues. The variable domain in full, completed from reference TRBV2 and TRBJ1-6, reads EPEVTQTPSHQVTQMGQEVILRCVPISNHLYFYWYRQILGQKVEFLVSFYNNEISEKSEIFDDQFSVERPDGSNFTLKIRSTKLEDSAMYFCATSRDSSYNSPPHFGNGTRLTVT.

There are many counts of this clonotype. The V and J genes are TRBV7-9 and TRBJ2-7, with D perhaps matching TRBD1 (6 bases). Germline V gene data show CDR1 as SEHNR and CDR2 as FQNEAQ (reference sequence). The CDR3 consists of 12 residues. The V end lost 5 bases, the J end lost 4 bases, and 9 bases lay between the germline ends. CDR3 sequence: CASSPGQYEQYF. The CDR3 DNA reads TGTGCCAGCAGCCCGGGACAATACGAGCAGTACTTC.